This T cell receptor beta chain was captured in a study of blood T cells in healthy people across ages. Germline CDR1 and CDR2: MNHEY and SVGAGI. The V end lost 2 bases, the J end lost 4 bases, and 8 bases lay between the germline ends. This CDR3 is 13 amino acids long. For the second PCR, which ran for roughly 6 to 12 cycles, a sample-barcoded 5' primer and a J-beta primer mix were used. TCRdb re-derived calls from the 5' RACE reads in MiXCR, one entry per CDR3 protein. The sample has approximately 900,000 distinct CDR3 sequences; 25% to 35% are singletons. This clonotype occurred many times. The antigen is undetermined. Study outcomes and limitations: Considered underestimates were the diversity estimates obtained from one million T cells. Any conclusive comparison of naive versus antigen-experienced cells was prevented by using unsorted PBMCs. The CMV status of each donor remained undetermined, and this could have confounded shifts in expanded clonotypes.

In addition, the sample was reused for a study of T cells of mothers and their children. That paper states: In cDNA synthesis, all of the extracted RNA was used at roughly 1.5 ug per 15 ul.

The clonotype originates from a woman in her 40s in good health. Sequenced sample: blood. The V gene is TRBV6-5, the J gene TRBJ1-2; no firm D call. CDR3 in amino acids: CASSYEGGYGYTF. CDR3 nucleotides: TGTGCCAGCAGTTACGAGGGTGGCTATGGCTACACCTTC.